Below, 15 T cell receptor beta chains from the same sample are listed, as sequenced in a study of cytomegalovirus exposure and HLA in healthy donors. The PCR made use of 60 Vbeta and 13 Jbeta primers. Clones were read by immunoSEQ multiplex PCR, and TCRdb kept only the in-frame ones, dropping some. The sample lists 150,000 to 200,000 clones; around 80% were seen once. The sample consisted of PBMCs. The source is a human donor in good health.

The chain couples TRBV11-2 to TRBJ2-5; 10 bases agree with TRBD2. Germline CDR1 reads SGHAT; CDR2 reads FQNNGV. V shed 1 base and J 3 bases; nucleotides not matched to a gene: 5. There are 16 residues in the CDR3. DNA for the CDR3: TGTGCCAGCAGCTTAGGGGCAGCGGGGGGGAAAGAGACCCAGTACTTC. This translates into CASSLGAAGGKETQYF.

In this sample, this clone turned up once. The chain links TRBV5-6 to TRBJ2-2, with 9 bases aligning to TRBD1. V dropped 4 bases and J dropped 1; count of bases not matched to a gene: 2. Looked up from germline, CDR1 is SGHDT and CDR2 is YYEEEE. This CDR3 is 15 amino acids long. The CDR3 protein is CASSATGGNTGELFF. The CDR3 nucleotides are TGTGCCAGCAGCGCGACAGGGGGGAACACCGGGGAGCTGTTTTTT.

CDR3 region: CASSHYWGTVGETQYF. In DNA form, the CDR3 reads TGCGCCAGCAGCCACTACTGGGGGACAGTGGGAGAGACCCAGTACTTC. The V gene is TRBV4-3, the J gene TRBJ2-5; 7 bases line up with TRBD1. From germline, CDR1 is LGHNA and CDR2 YSLEER. There are 16 residues in the CDR3. The J segment lost 4 bases and the V segment lost 3 bases, leaving 11 bases of the junction unmatched.

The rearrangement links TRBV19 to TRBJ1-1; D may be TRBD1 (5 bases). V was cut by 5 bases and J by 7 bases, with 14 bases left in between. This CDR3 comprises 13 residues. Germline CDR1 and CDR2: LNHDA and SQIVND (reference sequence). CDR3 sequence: CASSPRLGREAFF. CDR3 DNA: TGTGCCAGTAGTCCCCGTTTGGGGCGTGAAGCTTTCTTT. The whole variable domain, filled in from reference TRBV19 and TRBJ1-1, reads DGGITQSPKYLFRKEGQNVTLSCEQNLNHDAMYWYRQDPGQGLRLIYYSQIVNDFQKGDIAEGYSVSREKKESFPLTVTSAQKNPTAFYLCASSPRLGREAFFGQGTRLTVV.

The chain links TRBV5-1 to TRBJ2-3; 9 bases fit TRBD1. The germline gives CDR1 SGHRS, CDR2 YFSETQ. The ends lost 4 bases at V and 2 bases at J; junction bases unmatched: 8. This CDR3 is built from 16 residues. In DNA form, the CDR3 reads TGCGCCAGCAGCAGGGGACAGGGAGAAATCACAGATACGCAGTATTTT. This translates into CASSRGQGEITDTQYF.

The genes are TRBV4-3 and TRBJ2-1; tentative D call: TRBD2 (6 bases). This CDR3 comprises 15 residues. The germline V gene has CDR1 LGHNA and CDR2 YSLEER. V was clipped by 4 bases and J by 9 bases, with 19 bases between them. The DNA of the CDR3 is TGCGCCAGCAGCCCCGGGACTGGGTACCGTGTTGAGCAGTTCTTC. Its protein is CASSPGTGYRVEQFF.

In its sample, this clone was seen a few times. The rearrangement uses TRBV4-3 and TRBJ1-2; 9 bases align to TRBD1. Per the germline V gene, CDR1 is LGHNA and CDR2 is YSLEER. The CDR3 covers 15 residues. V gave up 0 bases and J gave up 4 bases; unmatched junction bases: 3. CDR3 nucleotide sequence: TGCGCCAGCAGCCAAGAACCGGGACAGGGCTATGGCTACACCTTC. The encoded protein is CASSQEPGQGYGYTF.

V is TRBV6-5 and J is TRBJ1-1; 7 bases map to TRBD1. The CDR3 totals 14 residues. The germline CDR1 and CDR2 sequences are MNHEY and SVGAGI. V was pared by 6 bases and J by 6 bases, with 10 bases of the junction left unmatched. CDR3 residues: CASSIDRAMAEAFF. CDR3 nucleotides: TGTGCCAGCAGCATCGACAGGGCAATGGCTGAAGCTTTCTTT.

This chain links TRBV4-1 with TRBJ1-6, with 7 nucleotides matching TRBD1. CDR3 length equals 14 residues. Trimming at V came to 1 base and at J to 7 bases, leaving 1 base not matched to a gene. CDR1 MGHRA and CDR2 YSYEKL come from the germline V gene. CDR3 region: CASSQVGGNSPLHF. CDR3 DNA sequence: TGCGCCAGCAGCCAAGTAGGGGGCAATTCACCCCTCCACTTT.

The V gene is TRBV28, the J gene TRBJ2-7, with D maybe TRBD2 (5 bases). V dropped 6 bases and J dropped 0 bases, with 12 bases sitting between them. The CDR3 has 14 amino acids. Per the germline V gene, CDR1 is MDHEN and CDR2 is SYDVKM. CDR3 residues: CASRPGGSSYEQYF. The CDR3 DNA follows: TGTGCCAGCAGACCGGGTGGGAGCTCCTACGAGCAGTACTTC.

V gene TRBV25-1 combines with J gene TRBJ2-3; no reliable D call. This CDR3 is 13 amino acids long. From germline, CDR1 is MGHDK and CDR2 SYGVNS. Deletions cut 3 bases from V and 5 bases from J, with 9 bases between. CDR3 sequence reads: CASSDRLEDTQYF. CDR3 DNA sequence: TGTGCCAGCAGTGATCGGTTAGAAGATACGCAGTATTTT.

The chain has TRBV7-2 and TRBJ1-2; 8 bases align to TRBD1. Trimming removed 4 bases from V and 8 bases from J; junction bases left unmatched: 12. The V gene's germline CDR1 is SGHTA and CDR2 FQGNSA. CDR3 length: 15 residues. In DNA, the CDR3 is TGTGCCAGCAGCTCATACCAAACAGGGGGAAGAGGCTACACCTTC. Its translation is CASSSYQTGGRGYTF.

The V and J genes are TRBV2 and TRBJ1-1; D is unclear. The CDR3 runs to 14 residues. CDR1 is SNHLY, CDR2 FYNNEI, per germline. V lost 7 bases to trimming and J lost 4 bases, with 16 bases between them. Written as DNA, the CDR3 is TGTGCCAGCAACGCCGATACCCGGGGCACTGAAGCTTTCTTT. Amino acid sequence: CASNADTRGTEAFF.

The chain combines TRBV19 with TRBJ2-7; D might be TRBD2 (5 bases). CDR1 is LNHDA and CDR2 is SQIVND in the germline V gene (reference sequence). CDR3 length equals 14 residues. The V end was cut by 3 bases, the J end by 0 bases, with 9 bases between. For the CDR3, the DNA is TGTGCCAGTAGTATTCAGCGGACCTCCTACGAGCAGTACTTC. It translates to CASSIQRTSYEQYF.

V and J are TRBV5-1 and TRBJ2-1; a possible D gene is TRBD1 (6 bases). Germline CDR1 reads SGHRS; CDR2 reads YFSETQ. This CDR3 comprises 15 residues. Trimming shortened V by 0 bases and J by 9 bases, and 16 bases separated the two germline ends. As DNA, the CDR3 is TGCGCCAGCAGCTTGGTGACTCCCTCGGACAGTGAGCAGTTCTTC. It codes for CASSLVTPSDSEQFF.